This entry lists 13 T cell receptor beta chains sequenced from one sample in a study of graft-versus-host responses after intestinal transplantation. Assay: immunoSEQ multiplex PCR; the TCRdb copy retains only in-frame clones and omits some. The sample lists 16,000 or so clones, around 93% occurring once. Material: PBMCs, obtained 23 days after intestinal transplant. These receptors were obtained from a human patient who received an intestinal transplant, so some T cells may come from the graft donor.

The chain has TRBV29-1 and TRBJ2-7; perhaps TRBD2 as D (5 bases). Germline V gene data show CDR1 as SQVTM and CDR2 as ANQGSEA. V gave up 2 bases and J gave up 5 bases, with 16 bases separating them. The CDR3 totals 14 residues. CDR3 coding DNA: TGCAGCGTTGAACCATTCGCCCGGGGTAACGAGCAGTACTTC. It yields the protein CSVEPFARGNEQYF.

This chain joins TRBV27 and TRBJ1-1, with no clear D. This CDR3 contains 13 residues. CDR1 is MNHEY, CDR2 SMNVEV, per germline (reference sequence). V shed 3 bases and J shed 1 base, with 6 bases lying between them. CDR3 in DNA: TGTGCCAGCAGTTTGTACCGGAACACTGAAGCTTTCTTT. Translating gives CASSLYRNTEAFF.

The chain joins TRBV4-1 to TRBJ2-7, with TRBD2 matching over 8 bases. The CDR3 totals 14 residues. V was clipped by 3 bases and J by 1 base; unmatched bases: 2. CDR1 MGHRA and CDR2 YSYEKL come from the germline V gene. The chain's CDR3 is CASSQGLVSYEQYF. CDR3 DNA sequence: TGCGCCAGCAGCCAGGGACTAGTTTCCTACGAGCAGTACTTC.

The table lists this clone with a count of one. V and J are TRBV4-2 and TRBJ2-1; D remains unclear. Between the trimmed V and J ends, which lost 4 bases and 4 bases, there was a span of 11 bases. This CDR3 contains 14 residues. CDR1 is LGHNA and CDR2 is YNFKEQ in the germline V gene. CDR3 sequence reads: CASSPHGQYNEQFF. The CDR3 nucleotides are TGTGCCAGCAGCCCCCATGGGCAATACAATGAGCAGTTCTTC.

The genes are TRBV7-9 and TRBJ2-7; 7 bases are a match to TRBD2. V gave up 4 bases and J gave up 2 bases; unmatched junction bases: 8. The CDR3 has 15 residues. The germline CDR1 and CDR2 sequences are SEHNR and FQNEAQ (reference sequence). DNA of the CDR3: TGTGCCAGCAGCTCGGTCCTAGCGGCTACCTACGAGCAGTACTTC. Protein product: CASSSVLAATYEQYF.

This rearrangement joins TRBV7-6 to TRBJ2-2, with no clear D. V was cut by 2 bases and J by 0 bases, with 1 base left in between. The CDR3 spans 13 residues. CDR1 is SGHVS, CDR2 FNYEAQ, per germline. The CDR3 bases are TGTGCCAGCAGCTTAACGAACACCGGGGAGCTGTTTTTT. The encoded protein is CASSLTNTGELFF.

This clone was counted a single time. The chain joins TRBV4-2 to TRBJ1-4, with D hard to call. The V gene's germline CDR1 is LGHNA and CDR2 YNFKEQ. CDR3 length: 14 residues. V dropped 0 bases and J dropped 7 bases, with 9 bases sitting between them. CDR3 protein: CASSQDRRAEKLFF. The CDR3 region has the DNA TGTGCCAGCAGCCAAGATCGGCGCGCTGAAAAACTGTTTTTT.

The CDR3 protein is CASSPTGDEQYF. The CDR3 DNA is TGTGCCAGCAGCCCCACAGGGGACGAGCAGTACTTC. V usage is TRBV6-5 and J usage is TRBJ2-7, with TRBD1 matching 7 bases. Germline CDR1 MNHEY, CDR2 SVGAGI. This CDR3 comprises 12 residues. With V trimmed by 6 bases and J by 5 bases, 4 bases remained unmatched.

The J gene is TRBJ1-2, the V gene TRBV27; D gene ambiguous. The CDR3 length is 14 residues. CDR1 is MNHEY and CDR2 is SMNVEV in the germline V gene (reference sequence). V lost 6 bases and J 0 bases, leaving 11 bases between the germline ends. The CDR3, as DNA: TGTGCCAGCAGACCCTCCGGGACTAACTATGGCTACACCTTC. It codes for CASRPSGTNYGYTF.

The J gene is TRBJ1-4, the V gene TRBV9, with TRBD1 identical over 8 bases. CDR3 length equals 18 residues. CDR1 is SGDLS, CDR2 YYNGEE, per germline. Germline trimming cut 3 bases from V and 2 bases from J; bases unmatched to any gene: 12. CDR3 region: CASSGGQGSLDTNEKLFF. The CDR3 nucleotides are TGTGCCAGCAGCGGTGGACAGGGTTCTTTGGATACTAATGAAAAACTGTTTTTT.

The chain is built from TRBV13 and TRBJ2-5; the match to TRBD2 covers 8 bases. The CDR3 consists of 15 residues. V was clipped by 2 bases and J by 7 bases; unmatched bases: 9. Germline loops: CDR1 PRHDT, CDR2 FYEKMQ (reference sequence). This CDR3 reads CASSLRLAGEGTQYF. Here the CDR3 DNA reads TGTGCCAGCAGCTTACGGCTAGCGGGCGAAGGGACCCAGTACTTC.

The chain has TRBV7-3 and TRBJ1-1; D gene unclear. V lost 5 bases to trimming and J lost 0 bases, with 13 bases between them. This CDR3 comprises 15 residues. Germline CDR1 and CDR2: SGHTA and FQGTGA. Here the CDR3 DNA reads TGTGCCAGCAGCCCAGACGGGTCCATGAACACTGAAGCTTTCTTT. Translating it yields CASSPDGSMNTEAFF. Full variable domain (missing parts from reference TRBV7-3 and TRBJ1-1): GAGVSQTPSNKVTEKGKYVELRCDPISGHTALYWYRQSLGQGPEFLIYFQGTGAADDSGLPNDRFFAVRPEGSVSTLKIQRTERGDSAVYLCASSPDGSMNTEAFFGQGTRLTVV.

This sequence joins TRBV2 and TRBJ2-7; D uncertain. Trimming took 1 base from V and 3 from J, leaving 10 bases between them. This CDR3 spans 14 amino acids. CDR1 and CDR2 (germline): SNHLY, FYNNEI. CDR3 DNA sequence: TGTGCCAGCAGTGAAGGGGATTTGGACTACGAGCAGTACTTC. It specifies CASSEGDLDYEQYF.